The T cell receptor beta chain described here comes from a study of cytomegalovirus exposure and HLA in healthy donors. The sample holds one count of this clone. The antigen remains undetermined. Vbeta (60) and Jbeta (13) primers were used in the PCR. Profiling relied on immunoSEQ multiplex PCR, and the TCRdb table lists in-frame clones only, not all of them. The sample lists some 100,000 clones; around 80% were seen once. Trimming shortened V by 5 bases and J by 8 bases, and 12 bases separated the two germline ends. CDR3 length: 12 amino acids. Germline-derived CDR1 and CDR2 are MNHEY and SMNVEV (reference sequence). Study-wide results and caveats: Researchers reported in a later analysis that a missense DCLRE1C variant was tied to TCR beta V- and J-gene trimming. It was likely that a cluster of highly shared sequence variants was a sequencing artifact.

Sequences were obtained from PBMCs. The genes are TRBV27 and TRBJ1-1; D ambiguous. The sequence was collected from a male donor in good health and CMV-seropositive. CDR3 sequence: CASSPRVGEAFF. The CDR3 coding sequence is TGTGCCAGCAGTCCGAGGGTGGGCGAAGCTTTCTTT.